This is a list of T cell receptor beta chains from one sample in a study of tumor and adjacent non-tumor tissue in lung cancer. MiXCR was run by TCRdb on the multiplex PCR reads, yielding one entry per CDR3 protein. The sample records over 110,000 distinct CDR3 sequences, 60% to 70% being singletons. The sample was lung tumor tissue. The receptors were sampled from a man between 60 and 70 years old with small cell lung cancer. The CDR3 runs from the conserved cysteine through the conserved F or W. A D gene is named only where the DNA matches it firmly. Only part of the rows carry a size: once, few, many, or a class if the clone is expanded.

TRBV30	TRBJ2-3	.	.	TGTGCCTGGAGTTATAAGGGGTTATCGGCAGATACGCAGTATTTT	CAWSYKGLSADTQYF
TRBV19	TRBJ1-1	few	.	TGTGCCAGTATTATGGTGGGGTTCGGCACTGAAGCTTTCTTT	CASIMVGFGTEAFF
TRBV12-3/TRBV12-4	TRBJ1-5	.	.	TGTGCCAGCAGTTCACAGGGTCCCTATCAGCCCCGTCATTTT	CASSSQGPYQPRHF
TRBV6-5	TRBJ1-5	many	TRBD1	TGTGCCAGCAGTTACTACCCACCCAGGGGGTTGAGGACCCAGCATTTT	CASSYYPPRGLRTQHF
TRBV11-2	TRBJ2-1	.	TRBD2	TGTGCCAGCAGCTTAGTGACTAGCGGGAGCAATGAACAGTTCTTC	CASSLVTSGSNEQFF
TRBV6-2/TRBV6-3	TRBJ2-1	few	.	TGTGCCAGCAGCCAGTTAAATGAGCAGTTCTTC	CASSQLNEQFF
TRBV20-1	TRBJ1-1	.	.	TGCAGTGCCCACAGGACATGGACGAACACTGAAGCTTTCTTT	CSAHRTWTNTEAFF
TRBV11-3	TRBJ2-7	.	TRBD1	TGTGTAAGCAGTTTAGGGGGACAGGACGCTTTCTCCTACGAGCAGTACTTC	CVSSLGGQDAFSYEQYF
TRBV19	TRBJ2-4	.	.	TGTGCCAGTAGCACCGACAGACTCGGAGCCAAAAACATTCAGTACTTC	CASSTDRLGAKNIQYF
TRBV11-1	TRBJ2-1	medium-sized	.	TGTGCCAGCAGAGATTGGAATGAGCAGTTCTTC	CASRDWNEQFF
TRBV5-1	TRBJ2-1	.	.	TGCGCCAGCAGCTCGGTACCGGGGGCCGGCAATGAGCAGTTCTTC	CASSSVPGAGNEQFF
TRBV4-2	TRBJ2-1	.	.	TGTGCCAGCAGCCCCTACCGGGGGCGGGAGACCTACAATGAGCAGTTCTTC	CASSPYRGRETYNEQFF
TRBV4-1	TRBJ1-1	.	TRBD1	TGCGCCAGCAGCGGGCCTCTGACAGGGAACATGAAGAACGCTGAAGCTTTCTTT	CASSGPLTGNMKNAEAFF
TRBV6-6	TRBJ2-3	few	.	TGTGCCAGCGGAGGGAACGCAGATACGCAGTATTTT	CASGGNADTQYF
TRBV7-9	TRBJ2-5	.	.	TGTGGCAGCAGCTTCGGCAGGGGGGCGGAGACCCAGTACTTC	CGSSFGRGAETQYF
TRBV29-1	TRBJ2-2	.	.	TGCAACGTTCAGTGGGGGGCCAGCACTGAACTGTTTTTT	CNVQWGASTELFF
TRBV6-2/TRBV6-3	TRBJ2-3	many	.	TGTGCCAGCAGTCGACAGGGGAGGGCATCAGATACGCAGTATTTT	CASSRQGRASDTQYF
TRBV12-3/TRBV12-4	TRBJ1-5	.	.	TGTGCCAGCAGTTTAAGGTCAGGTCAGTCCCAACATTTT	CASSLRSGQSQHF
TRBV6-1	TRBJ2-3	.	.	TGTGTCAGCAGTGAGGGGGGGTATAACACAGATACGCAGTATTTT	CVSSEGGYNTDTQYF
TRBV6-1	TRBJ2-2	.	TRBD2	TGTACCAGCACTACGCGGAAAGCGGGAGGAACCGGGGAGCTGTTTTTT	CTSTTRKAGGTGELFF
TRBV4-2	TRBJ2-2	.	TRBD2	TGTGCCAGCATCCAAGATCGGAGCGGGAGGAATACCGGGGAGCTGTTTTTT	CASIQDRSGRNTGELFF
TRBV11-2	TRBJ1-2	.	TRBD1	TGTGCCAGCAGTTTAGACAGGGACTATAGCTACACCTTC	CASSLDRDYSYTF
TRBV20-1	TRBJ2-2	.	TRBD1	TGCAGTGCTAGAGATCGGAGGACAGGGGTTTGCACCGGGGAGCTGTTATTT	CSARDRRTGVCTGELLF
TRBV12-3/TRBV12-4	TRBJ2-1	once	TRBD2	TGTGCCAGCAGCACGACTAGCGGGATTTACAATGAGCAGTTCTTC	CASSTTSGIYNEQFF
TRBV12-5	TRBJ1-4	once	.	TGTGATAGTGGTCCAAGTCTGTCTATTGAAAAACTGTTTTTT	CDSGPSLSIEKLFF
TRBV20-1	TRBJ1-1	.	.	TGCAGTGCTTCCTACCTCGTGGGGGATCAAGTGAGCACTGAAGCTTTCTTT	CSASYLVGDQVSTEAFF
TRBV29-1	TRBJ2-1	many	TRBD1	TGCAGCGGAAGGGACAGGGGATACAATGAGCAGTTCTTC	CSGRDRGYNEQFF